One and the same sample provided the 9 T cell receptor beta chains below, sequenced in a study of Tregs in tolerant kidney transplant recipients. Clones were read by immunoSEQ multiplex PCR, and TCRdb kept only the in-frame ones, dropping some. The table records over 50,000 clones, approximately 85% of them present only once. This sample comprised Tregs from blood, obtained before the transplant. The receptors here all came from a human donor who received a combined kidney and bone marrow transplant.

The CDR3 here is CSAGQETQYF. DNA of the CDR3: TGCAGTGCTGGGCAAGAGACCCAGTACTTC. The chain uses TRBV20-1 and TRBJ2-5; D uncertain. CDR1 is DFQATT, CDR2 SNEGSKA, per germline (reference sequence). Deletions cut 5 bases from V and 2 bases from J, with 3 bases between. The CDR3 is 10 residues long.

V usage is TRBV14 and J usage is TRBJ1-4; D is possibly TRBD1 (5 bases). CDR3 size: 13 residues. Trimming pared 3 bases from V and 8 bases from J, leaving 10 bases between. CDR1 and CDR2 from the germline V gene are SGHDN and FVKESK. The CDR3 is CASSQGPGEKLFF. The CDR3 coding sequence is TGTGCCAGCAGCCAGGGGCCGGGCGAAAAACTGTTTTTT. The whole variable domain, filled in from reference TRBV14 and TRBJ1-4, reads EAGVTQFPSHSVIEKGQTVTLRCDPISGHDNLYWYRRVMGKEIKFLLHFVKESKQDESGMPNNRFLAERTGGTYSTLKVQPAELEDSGVYFCASSQGPGEKLFFGSGTQLSVL.

This clone was observed a single time. The V call is TRBV6-6, the J call TRBJ2-1; D not certain. V dropped 2 bases and J dropped 7 bases, with 12 bases sitting between them. CDR3 size: 14 residues. Germline V gene data show CDR1 as MNHNY and CDR2 as SVGAGI (reference sequence). The CDR3 sequence is CASSYEVWVNEQFF. The CDR3 DNA follows: TGTGCCAGCAGTTACGAGGTCTGGGTGAATGAGCAGTTCTTC.

This clone was counted between two and nine times. The rearrangement joins TRBV19 to TRBJ1-5; the D gene is possibly TRBD1 (5 bases). The CDR3 is 16 amino acids. In germline, CDR1 is LNHDA, CDR2 SQIVND (reference sequence). V was cut by 3 bases and J by 4 bases, with 16 bases left in between. The CDR3 sequence is CASSIEGAGWNQPQHF. DNA for the CDR3: TGTGCCAGTAGTATTGAAGGGGCGGGTTGGAATCAGCCCCAGCATTTT.

In this sample, this clone turned up a few times. The chain has TRBV5-1 and TRBJ2-2; TRBD1 agrees at 9 bases. The CDR3 totals 14 residues. Germline V lookup: CDR1 SGHRS, CDR2 YFSETQ. Trimming removed 4 bases from V and 3 bases from J; junction bases left unmatched: 1. CDR3 DNA sequence: TGCGCCAGCAGCCGGGACAGGGACACCGGGGAGCTGTTTTTT. Translating it yields CASSRDRDTGELFF. Variable domain in full (rest from reference TRBV5-1 and TRBJ2-2): KAGVTQTPRYLIKTRGQQVTLSCSPISGHRSVSWYQQTPGQGLQFLFEYFSETQRNKGNFPGRFSGRQFSNSRSEMNVSTLELGDSALYLCASSRDRDTGELFFGEGSRLTVL.

V gene TRBV6-6 combines with J gene TRBJ1-5; no clear D gene. The germline CDR1 and CDR2 sequences are MNHNY and SVGAGI (reference sequence). The germline V and J ends were trimmed by 2 bases and 6 bases, with 8 bases remaining between them. This CDR3 region has 13 residues. The CDR3 spells CASSYDGSQPQHF. The CDR3 DNA reads TGTGCCAGCAGTTACGACGGTAGTCAGCCCCAGCATTTT.

This CDR3 is CASSFGASGRATKETQYF. CDR3 nucleotide sequence: TGTGCCAGCAGTTTTGGGGCTAGCGGGAGGGCCACTAAAGAGACCCAGTACTTC. The chain recombines TRBV28 with TRBJ2-5; 12 bases agree with TRBD2. The CDR3 length is 18 residues. V gave up 3 bases and J gave up 3 bases; unmatched junction bases: 11. Germline V CDR1 and CDR2: MDHEN, SYDVKM.

Comments on this clone: Other nucleotide sequences from this sample produce the same CDR3. The V call is TRBV30, the J call TRBJ2-1; 8 nucleotides match TRBD2. The CDR3 is made up of 15 amino acids. Trimming took 1 base from V and 5 from J; bases not matched to a gene: 7. The germline V gene has CDR1 GTSNPN and CDR2 SVGIG (reference sequence). In DNA, the CDR3 is TGTGCCTGGAGTGGGGGTCGGGGGGGGCACAATGAGCAGTTCTTC. Translation gives CAWSGGRGGHNEQFF.

The chain combines TRBV25-1 with TRBJ1-6; D remains ambiguous. The CDR3 is made up of 18 amino acids. Looked up from germline, CDR1 is MGHDK and CDR2 is SYGVNS. The ends were cut back, 6 bases at V and 0 bases at J, with 18 bases in the middle. CDR3 sequence (DNA): TGTGCCAGCAGCCCCGTCGGCGGGAGACCCTCCTATAATTCACCCCTCCACTTT. Translated, it gives CASSPVGGRPSYNSPLHF. Filled out from reference TRBV25-1 and TRBJ1-6, the complete variable domain reads EADIYQTPRYLVIGTGKKITLECSQTMGHDKMYWYQQDPGMELHLIHYSYGVNSTEKGDLSSESTVSRIRTEHFPLTLESARPSHTSQYLCASSPVGGRPSYNSPLHFGNGTRLTVT.